The next 15 T cell receptor beta chains were all read from a single sample in a study of shared clonotypes between healthy human individuals. The assay was immunoSEQ multiplex PCR, and TCRdb's table has in-frame clones only and misses some. The table records millions of clones, about 92% of them present only once. The specimen was naive CD4+ T cells sorted from blood. The subset denotes: CD45RA+ positively selected. The receptors originated from a man younger than 35 in good health.

This rearrangement joins TRBV13 to TRBJ2-7; TRBD2 might be the D (6 bases). The germline V gene encodes CDR1 PRHDT and CDR2 FYEKMQ (reference sequence). This CDR3 has 18 amino acids. V was clipped by 0 bases and J by 0 bases, with 18 bases between them. CDR3: CASSLGLFGSVDSYEQYF. CDR3 DNA: TGTGCCAGCAGCTTAGGTCTATTCGGGAGTGTGGACTCCTACGAGCAGTACTTC.

The chain uses TRBV5-1 and TRBJ2-1; 9 bases align to TRBD2. The germline CDR1 and CDR2 sequences are SGHRS and YFSETQ. Losses at the gene ends were 4 bases for V and 10 bases for J; bases not matched to a gene: 15. This CDR3 contains 16 residues. The CDR3 nucleotides are TGCGCCAGCAGCCCCATCACCTCTAGCGGGGCGAGCGAGCAGTTCTTC. Its translation is CASSPITSSGASEQFF.

This rearrangement joins TRBV9 to TRBJ2-1, with TRBD2 matching 13 bases. Trimming cost V 6 bases and J 2 bases; bases outside gene matches: 11. The CDR3 sequence is 18 residues long. CDR1 is SGDLS and CDR2 is YYNGEE in the germline V gene. CDR3 in DNA: TGTGCCAGCAACGCTGGGACTAGCGGGGAACTCACCTACAATGAGCAGTTCTTC. This codes for CASNAGTSGELTYNEQFF.

The chain carries TRBV4-1 and TRBJ2-1; 10 bases align to TRBD1. CDR3 length equals 16 residues. In germline, CDR1 is MGHRA, CDR2 YSYEKL. V shed 4 bases and J 9 bases; nucleotides not matched to a gene: 12. CDR3 DNA: TGCGCCAGCAGCCCGACTAGGACAGGGGGAACGGTTGAGCAGTTCTTC. Residues: CASSPTRTGGTVEQFF.

The V and J genes are TRBV14 and TRBJ2-6; a weak D match, TRBD2 (6 bases). The CDR3 runs to 23 residues. Germline CDR1 and CDR2: SGHDN and FVKESK. V was trimmed by 0 bases and J by 0 bases, leaving 27 bases between them. CDR3 in amino acids: CASSQDTPNSGLSAFSGANVLTF. The CDR3 nucleotides are TGTGCCAGCAGCCAAGACACGCCTAACTCGGGACTCAGTGCCTTCTCTGGGGCCAACGTCCTGACTTTC.

The chain recombines TRBV6-6 with TRBJ1-1, with D possibly matching TRBD1 (6 bases). CDR1 is MNHNY, CDR2 SVGAGI, per germline (reference sequence). Trimming cost V 4 bases and J 4 bases, with 10 bases left between them. This CDR3 region has 13 residues. The CDR3 DNA sequence: TGTGCCAGCAGTTTAGGACAGAGCACTGAAGCTTTCTTT. Protein product: CASSLGQSTEAFF.

This clone was found once. V usage is TRBV18 and J usage is TRBJ2-5; 7 bases are shared with TRBD1. The CDR3 length is 14 residues. Losses at the gene ends were 2 bases for V and 3 bases for J; bases not matched to a gene: 3. Germline V gene sequence: CDR1 KGHSH, CDR2 LQKENI. The CDR3 sequence: CASSPETGKETQYF. As DNA, the CDR3 is TGTGCCAGCTCACCAGAGACAGGGAAAGAGACCCAGTACTTC.

This clone was counted a single time. CDR3 nucleotide sequence: TGTGCCAGCTCACGTTCGGGTGAGCAGTTCTTC. Its translation is CASSRSGEQFF. The chain has TRBV18 and TRBJ2-1; D unclear. Germline CDR1 and CDR2: KGHSH and LQKENI. The CDR3 extends over 11 amino acids. V lost 4 bases to trimming and J lost 9 bases, with 7 bases between them.

V gene TRBV5-1 combines with J gene TRBJ1-6; TRBD1 aligns across 7 bases. The CDR3 is 16 amino acids. Germline values: CDR1 SGHRS, CDR2 YFSETQ. The trim removed 0 bases at V and 5 bases at J, leaving 5 bases unmatched. The CDR3 reads CASSLGQGDHNSPLHF. DNA for the CDR3: TGCGCCAGCAGCTTGGGCCAGGGGGACCATAATTCACCCCTCCACTTT.

CDR3 nucleotides: TGTGCCAGCAGTTTAGGTGGCGGGGGAAACACCGGGGAGCTGTTTTTT. It codes for CASSLGGGGNTGELFF. The chain is built from TRBV28 and TRBJ2-2; the match to TRBD2 covers 7 bases. The CDR3 extends over 16 amino acids. The trim removed 2 bases at V and 2 bases at J, leaving 5 bases unmatched. Looked up from germline, CDR1 is MDHEN and CDR2 is SYDVKM.

This clone was picked up one time. The chain uses TRBV7-9 and TRBJ1-1; D remains ambiguous. Germline loops: CDR1 SEHNR, CDR2 FQNEAQ (reference sequence). V was cut by 2 bases and J by 5 bases, with 12 bases left in between. The CDR3 covers 14 residues. The CDR3 loop is CASSLLMVGTEAFF. The CDR3 nucleotides are TGTGCCAGCAGCTTATTGATGGTCGGGACTGAAGCTTTCTTT.

This rearrangement joins TRBV12-5 to TRBJ2-1, with 7 positions matching TRBD2. The CDR3 loop spans 17 amino acids. V lost 0 bases to trimming and J lost 1 base; unmatched junction nucleotides: 6. Germline V lookup: CDR1 LGHNT, CDR2 FRNRAP. CDR3 sequence reads: CASGLVSGTTSYNEQFF. DNA of the CDR3: TGTGCTAGTGGTTTGGTCTCCGGGACTACTTCCTACAATGAGCAGTTCTTC.

This clone was observed once. This rearrangement joins TRBV19 to TRBJ2-7; D might be TRBD1 or TRBD2, each matching 7 bases. Per the germline V gene, CDR1 is LNHDA and CDR2 is SQIVND (reference sequence). V lost 6 bases to trimming and J lost 3 bases, with 21 bases between them. This CDR3 comprises 16 residues. CDR3 DNA: TGTGCCAGTAGCAGATGGGAGGGGGCCCAGGGCTACGAGCAGTACTTC. This sequence encodes CASSRWEGAQGYEQYF.

The rearrangement uses TRBV6-1 and TRBJ2-3; D uncertain. This CDR3 region has 16 residues. In germline, CDR1 is MNHNS, CDR2 SASEGT. Between the trimmed V and J ends, which lost 3 bases and 0 bases, there was a span of 13 bases. CDR3 amino acids: CASSDLGGASTDTQYF. The CDR3 DNA is TGTGCCAGCAGTGATTTAGGCGGTGCTAGCACAGATACGCAGTATTTT.

The V call is TRBV19, the J call TRBJ1-1; D call uncertain. The germline V gene has CDR1 LNHDA and CDR2 SQIVND (reference sequence). The CDR3 is made up of 15 amino acids. V lost 1 base to trimming and J lost 4 bases, with 13 bases between them. The CDR3 here is CASSIGPRIGTEAFF. The CDR3 region has the DNA TGTGCCAGTAGTATAGGCCCACGGATTGGCACTGAAGCTTTCTTT.